This T cell receptor beta chain was captured by sequencing in a study of tumor-infiltrating lymphocytes in primary liver carcinoma. From around 18-30 mg of unsorted bulk tissue, DNA and RNA were co-extracted together. Patients were chronically HBV-infected and treatment-naive. A constant-region primer served to make TCR beta cDNA from roughly 480 ng total RNA. TCR beta libraries came from three nested multiplex PCR rounds using slightly modified ARM-PCR. Investigators reported that the first two PCR rounds, at roughly 10 cycles each, used TRBV1-TRBV30 forward primers with a C-beta reverse primer. TCRdb analysed the multiplex PCR reads with MiXCR anew, one entry per CDR3 protein. The table lists some 130,000 distinct CDR3 sequences, around two thirds of them singletons. Germline-derived CDR1 and CDR2 are SGHAT and FQNNGV. Trimming at V came to 8 bases and at J to 4 bases, leaving 15 bases not matched to a gene. The CDR3 sequence is 16 residues long.

The sample consisted of tumor-adjacent normal liver tissue. The rearrangement joins TRBV11-2 to TRBJ2-5; TRBD2 matches at 8 bases. This TCR came from a woman in her sixties with primary liver carcinoma and hepatitis B virus infection. The CDR3 here is CASGYSSGSGIETQYF. CDR3 nucleotides: TGTGCCAGCGGCTACTCCAGTGGTAGCGGGATAGAGACCCAGTACTTC.